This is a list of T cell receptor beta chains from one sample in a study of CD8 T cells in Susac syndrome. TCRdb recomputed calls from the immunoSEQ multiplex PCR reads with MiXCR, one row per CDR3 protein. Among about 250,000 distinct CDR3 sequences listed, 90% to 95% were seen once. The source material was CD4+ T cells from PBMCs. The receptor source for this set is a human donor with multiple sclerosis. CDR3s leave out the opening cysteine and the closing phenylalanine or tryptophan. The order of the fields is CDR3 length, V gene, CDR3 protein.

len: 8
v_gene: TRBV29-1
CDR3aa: SVDGSGYT

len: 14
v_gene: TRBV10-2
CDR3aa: ASSEEGDRAYNEQF

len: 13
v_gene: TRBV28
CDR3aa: ASSFSRTSEDTQY

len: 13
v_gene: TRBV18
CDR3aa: ASSPLQVKENIQY

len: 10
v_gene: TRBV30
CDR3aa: AWKGNYNEQF

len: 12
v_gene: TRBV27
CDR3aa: ASSFGGERETQY

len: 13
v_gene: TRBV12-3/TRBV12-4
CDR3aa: ASSLTGGAGETQY

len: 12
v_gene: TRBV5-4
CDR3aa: ASSRQGPSYEQY

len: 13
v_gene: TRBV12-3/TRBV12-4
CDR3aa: ASSPFRQATGELF

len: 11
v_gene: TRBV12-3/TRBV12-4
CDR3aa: ASSLTSGNTIY

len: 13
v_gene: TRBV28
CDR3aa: ASSRTRGRGGGYT

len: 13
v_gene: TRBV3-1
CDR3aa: ASRETGTGTYEQY

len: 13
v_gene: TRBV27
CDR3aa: ASSKDGGRSYEQY

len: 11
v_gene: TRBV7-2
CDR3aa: ASSLDRAREQY

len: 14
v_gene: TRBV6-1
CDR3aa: ASSEIWDPRVYGYT

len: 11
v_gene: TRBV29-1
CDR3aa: SVDRDSTDTQY

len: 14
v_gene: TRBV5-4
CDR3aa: ASSGTGGREGLGYT

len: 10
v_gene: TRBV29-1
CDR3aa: SVGREGAEAF

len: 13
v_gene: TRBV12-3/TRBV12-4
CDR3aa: ASSFGTGVGQPQH

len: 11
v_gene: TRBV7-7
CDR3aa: ASSSTVQETQY

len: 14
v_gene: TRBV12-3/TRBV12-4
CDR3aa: ASSLRNPDGPGELF

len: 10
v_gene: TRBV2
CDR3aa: ASSSPPETQY

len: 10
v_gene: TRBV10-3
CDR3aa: AIAQAGDTIY

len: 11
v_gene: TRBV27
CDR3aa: ASSFSYNSPLH

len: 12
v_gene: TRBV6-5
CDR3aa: ASSRVQGGAEAF

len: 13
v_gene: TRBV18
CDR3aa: ASSPMVRGGTEAF

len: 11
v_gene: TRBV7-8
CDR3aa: ASSRPGLHIQY

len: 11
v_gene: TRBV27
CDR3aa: ASGRDVQETQY

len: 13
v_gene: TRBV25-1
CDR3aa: ASSETKAGANVLT

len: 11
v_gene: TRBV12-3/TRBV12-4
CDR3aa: ASSLTSSETQY

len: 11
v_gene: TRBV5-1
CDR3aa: ASSLKVLETQY

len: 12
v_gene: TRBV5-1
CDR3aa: ASSLQGGDEKLF

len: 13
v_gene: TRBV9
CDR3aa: ASSVGAGTGNTIY

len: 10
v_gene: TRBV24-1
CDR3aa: ATSAGIGPQH

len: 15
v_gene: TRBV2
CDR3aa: ASSESRGGGTNEKLF

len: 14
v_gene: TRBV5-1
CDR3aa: ASSLVQGASTDTQY

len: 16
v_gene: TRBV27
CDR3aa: ASRLEGLGQGRGEKLF

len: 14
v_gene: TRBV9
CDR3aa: ASSVGAGGVNTEAF

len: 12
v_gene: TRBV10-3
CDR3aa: AISESSVLKTQY

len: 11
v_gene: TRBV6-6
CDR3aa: ASNQGQADTQY

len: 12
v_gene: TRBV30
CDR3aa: AWSMQVSPYEQY

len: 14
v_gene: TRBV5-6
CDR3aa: ASSRLRAPDGETQY

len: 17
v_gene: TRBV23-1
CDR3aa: ASSQSAGGDPCLYWGYT

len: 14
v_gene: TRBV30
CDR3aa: ASRDRTSNSNQPQH

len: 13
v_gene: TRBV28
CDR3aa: ASIGGTGEGHEQY

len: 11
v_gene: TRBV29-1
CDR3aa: SVAGGGDSPLH

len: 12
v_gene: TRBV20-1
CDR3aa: SARPGGVQETQY

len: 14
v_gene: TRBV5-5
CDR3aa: ASSLTPTSGQETQY

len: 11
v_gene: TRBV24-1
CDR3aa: ATSRDSYNEQF

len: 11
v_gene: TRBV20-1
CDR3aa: SARVGSTDTQY

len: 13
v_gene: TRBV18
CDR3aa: ASSPRTGQNTEAF

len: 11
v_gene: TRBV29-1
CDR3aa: SAELGVNTEAF

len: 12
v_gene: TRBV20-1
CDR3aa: SARGVRGGEKLF

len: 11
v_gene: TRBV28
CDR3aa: ASSSSVNTEAF

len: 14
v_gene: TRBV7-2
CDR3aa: ASSLGGGALGYEQY

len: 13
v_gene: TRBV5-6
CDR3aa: ASSFRGFGRNEQF